This paragraph reports one TCR beta chain. Recovered status applied to Cohort 3 donors who had two consecutive negative PCRs. It also applied to those with clearance or with symptom resolution. Source study methods: For nucleated cells, counts were estimated from reference gene primer amplification. Here immunoSEQ multiplex PCR was the method, and the copy in TCRdb shows in-frame clones only, minus some. The V and J calls and clone size come from that table; D and trimming were worked out from the DNA. Among roughly 200,000 clones listed, roughly 82% were seen once. The record originates from a study of blood T cell repertoires in COVID-19. Across the whole study: Samples came from the United States, Italy and Spain, spanning acute and convalescent COVID-19. Sources were T cells, B-cell-depleted T cells, or PBMCs; the material itself was cDNA or gDNA.

The sequencing input was PBMCs or T cells enriched from blood (not recorded which). The source of this sequence is a man in his forties or fifties who had recovered from COVID-19.

CDR3 sequence: CASSDRGQVNEKLFF. The CDR3 region has the DNA TGCGCCAGCAGCGACAGGGGACAGGTTAATGAAAAACTGTTTTTT. This chain uses TRBV5-1 with TRBJ1-4, with 8 bases identical to TRBD1. V trimming: 4 bases; J trimming: 4 bases; junction bases outside the gene matches: 6. Germline CDR1 is SGHRS and CDR2 is YFSETQ. CDR3 size: 15 residues. The entire variable domain, with the rest obtained from reference TRBV5-1 and TRBJ1-4, is as follows: KAGVTQTPRYLIKTRGQQVTLSCSPISGHRSVSWYQQTPGQGLQFLFEYFSETQRNKGNFPGRFSGRQFSNSRSEMNVSTLELGDSALYLCASSDRGQVNEKLFFGSGTQLSVL.